The clone carrying this T cell receptor beta chain has only a few counts. This specimen comes from a study of blood T cell repertoires in COVID-19. The protocol was immunoSEQ multiplex PCR, while the TCRdb copy is restricted to in-frame clones and leaves out a portion. The sample holds about 320,000 clones; 80% to 90% are singletons and the top ten take about 4.7%. V shed 4 bases, J shed 7 bases, and the junction held 7 bases outside the gene matches. CDR1 and CDR2 from the germline V gene are KGHSY and FQNENV. This CDR3 has 13 amino acids. The origin of this receptor is a man between 25 and 39 years old who had recovered from COVID-19. Sequencing used PBMCs or T cells enriched from blood (not recorded which). The rearrangement links TRBV16 to TRBJ2-7; 7 nucleotides align to TRBD1. CDR3 in DNA: TGTGCCAGCAGCCCTGACAGGGCGTATGAGCAGTACTTC. Translated, it gives CASSPDRAYEQYF.